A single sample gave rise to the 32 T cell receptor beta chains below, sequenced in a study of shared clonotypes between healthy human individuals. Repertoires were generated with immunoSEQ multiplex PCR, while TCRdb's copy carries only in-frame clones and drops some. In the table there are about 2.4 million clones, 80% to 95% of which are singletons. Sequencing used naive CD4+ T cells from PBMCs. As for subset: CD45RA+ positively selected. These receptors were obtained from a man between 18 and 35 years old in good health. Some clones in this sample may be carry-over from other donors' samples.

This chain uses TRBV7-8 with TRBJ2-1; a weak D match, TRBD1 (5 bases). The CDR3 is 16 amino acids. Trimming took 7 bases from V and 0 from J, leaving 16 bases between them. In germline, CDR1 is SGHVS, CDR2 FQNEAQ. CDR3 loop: CASILGPRSSYNEQFF. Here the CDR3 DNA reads TGTGCCAGCATACTGGGGCCCAGGAGCTCCTACAATGAGCAGTTCTTC.

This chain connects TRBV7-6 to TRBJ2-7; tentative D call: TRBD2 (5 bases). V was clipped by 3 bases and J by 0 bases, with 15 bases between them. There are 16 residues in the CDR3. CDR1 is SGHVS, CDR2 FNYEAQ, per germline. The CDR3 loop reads CASSLAPLAASYEQYF. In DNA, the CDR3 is TGTGCCAGCAGCTTGGCACCGCTAGCCGCCTCCTACGAGCAGTACTTC.

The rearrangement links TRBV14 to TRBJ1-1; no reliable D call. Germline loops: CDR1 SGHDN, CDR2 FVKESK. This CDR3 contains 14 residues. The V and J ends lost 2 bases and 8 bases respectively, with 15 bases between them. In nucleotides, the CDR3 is TGTGCCAGCAGCCAACGCCGTAGGGAGGCCGAAGCTTTCTTT. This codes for CASSQRRREAEAFF.

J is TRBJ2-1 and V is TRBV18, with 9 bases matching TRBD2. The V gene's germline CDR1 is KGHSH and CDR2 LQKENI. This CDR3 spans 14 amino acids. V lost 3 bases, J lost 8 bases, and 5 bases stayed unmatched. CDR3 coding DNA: TGTGCCAGCTCACCGGGGCTAGCGGGACATGAGCAGTTCTTC. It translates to CASSPGLAGHEQFF. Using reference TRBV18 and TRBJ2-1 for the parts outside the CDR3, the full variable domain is NAGVMQNPRHLVRRRGQEARLRCSPMKGHSHVYWYRQLPEEGLKFMVYLQKENIIDESGMPKERFSAEFPKEGPSILRIQQVVRGDSAAYFCASSPGLAGHEQFFGPGTRLTVL.

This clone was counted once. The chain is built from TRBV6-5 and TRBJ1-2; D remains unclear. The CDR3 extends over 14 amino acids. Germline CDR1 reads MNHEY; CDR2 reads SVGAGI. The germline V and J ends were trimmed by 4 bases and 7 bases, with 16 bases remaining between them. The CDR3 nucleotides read TGTGCCAGCAGTTCCAACTTGTATACGGGTGGCTACACCTTC. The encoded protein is CASSSNLYTGGYTF.

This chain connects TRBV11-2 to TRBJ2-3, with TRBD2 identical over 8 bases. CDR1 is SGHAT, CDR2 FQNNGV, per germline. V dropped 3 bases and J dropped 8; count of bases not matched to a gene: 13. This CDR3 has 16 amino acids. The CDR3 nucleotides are TGTGCCAGCAGCTTGGGGGGGCGGGAGGCCTCGGGTACGCAGTATTTT. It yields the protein CASSLGGREASGTQYF.

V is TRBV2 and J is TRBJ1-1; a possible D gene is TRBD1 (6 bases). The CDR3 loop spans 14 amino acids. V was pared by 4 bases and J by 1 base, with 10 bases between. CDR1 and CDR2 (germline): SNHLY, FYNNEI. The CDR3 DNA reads TGTGCCAGCAGTGGGTCAGGGGCGAACACTGAAGCTTTCTTT. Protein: CASSGSGANTEAFF.

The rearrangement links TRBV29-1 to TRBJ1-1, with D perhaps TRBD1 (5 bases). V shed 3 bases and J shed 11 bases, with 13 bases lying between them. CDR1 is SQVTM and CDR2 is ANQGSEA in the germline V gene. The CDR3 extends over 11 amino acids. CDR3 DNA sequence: TGCAGCGTTGACTCGGGGCAGACCGCTTTCTTT. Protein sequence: CSVDSGQTAFF.

In nucleotides, the CDR3 is TGTGCCAGCTCAGGAGGGGCCGGCAATCAGCCCCAGCATTTT. Translating gives CASSGGAGNQPQHF. This sequence joins TRBV18 and TRBJ1-5, with a tentative D call TRBD1 (5 bases). This CDR3 contains 14 residues. Looked up from germline, CDR1 is KGHSH and CDR2 is LQKENI. Trimming cost V 5 bases and J 2 bases, with 10 bases left between them.

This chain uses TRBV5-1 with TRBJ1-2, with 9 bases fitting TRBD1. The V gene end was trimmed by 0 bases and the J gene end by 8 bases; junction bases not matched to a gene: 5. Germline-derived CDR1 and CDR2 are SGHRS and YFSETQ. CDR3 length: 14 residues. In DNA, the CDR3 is TGCGCCAGCAGCTTGGGGACAGGGGCACCCGGCTACACCTTC. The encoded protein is CASSLGTGAPGYTF.

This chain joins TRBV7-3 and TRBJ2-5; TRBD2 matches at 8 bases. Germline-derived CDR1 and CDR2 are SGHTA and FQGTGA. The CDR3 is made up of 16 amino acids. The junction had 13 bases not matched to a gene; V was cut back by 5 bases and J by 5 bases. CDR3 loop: CASSPELGRGAETQYF. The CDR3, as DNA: TGTGCCAGCAGCCCCGAACTGGGGCGGGGGGCGGAGACCCAGTACTTC.

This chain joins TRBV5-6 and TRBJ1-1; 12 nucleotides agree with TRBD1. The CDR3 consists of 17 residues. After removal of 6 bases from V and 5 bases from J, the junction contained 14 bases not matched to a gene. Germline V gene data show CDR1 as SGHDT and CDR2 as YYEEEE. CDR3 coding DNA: TGTGCCAGCAACTGGAGGGTCGGGACAGGGGGCTGGACTGAAGCTTTCTTT. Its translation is CASNWRVGTGGWTEAFF.

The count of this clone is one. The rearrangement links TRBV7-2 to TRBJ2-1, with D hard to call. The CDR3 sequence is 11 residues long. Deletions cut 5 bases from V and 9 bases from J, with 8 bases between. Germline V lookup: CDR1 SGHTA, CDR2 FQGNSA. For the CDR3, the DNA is TGTGCCAGCAGCCCTAAGAGTGAGCAGTTCTTC. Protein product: CASSPKSEQFF.

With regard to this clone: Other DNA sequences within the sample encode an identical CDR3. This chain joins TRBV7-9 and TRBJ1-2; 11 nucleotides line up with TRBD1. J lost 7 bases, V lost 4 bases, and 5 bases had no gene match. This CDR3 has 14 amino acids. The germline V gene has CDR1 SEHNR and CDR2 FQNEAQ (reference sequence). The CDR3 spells CASSSDRGRGGYTF. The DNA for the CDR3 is TGTGCCAGCAGCTCGGACAGGGGGCGCGGTGGCTACACCTTC.

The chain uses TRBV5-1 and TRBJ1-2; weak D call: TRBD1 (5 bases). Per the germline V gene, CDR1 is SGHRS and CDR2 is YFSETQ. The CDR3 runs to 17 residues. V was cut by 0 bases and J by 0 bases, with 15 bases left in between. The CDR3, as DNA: TGCGCCAGCAGCTTGGGATTAACAGGATTAGCTAACTATGGCTACACCTTC. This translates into CASSLGLTGLANYGYTF. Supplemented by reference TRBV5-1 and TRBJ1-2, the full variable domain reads KAGVTQTPRYLIKTRGQQVTLSCSPISGHRSVSWYQQTPGQGLQFLFEYFSETQRNKGNFPGRFSGRQFSNSRSEMNVSTLELGDSALYLCASSLGLTGLANYGYTFGSGTRLTVV.

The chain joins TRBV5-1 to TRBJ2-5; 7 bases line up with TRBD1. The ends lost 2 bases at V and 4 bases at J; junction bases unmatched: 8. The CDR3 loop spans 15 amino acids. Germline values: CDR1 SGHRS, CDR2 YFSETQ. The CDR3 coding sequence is TGCGCCAGCAGCTTTCAACAGGGGAGCGGAGAGACCCAGTACTTC. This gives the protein CASSFQQGSGETQYF.

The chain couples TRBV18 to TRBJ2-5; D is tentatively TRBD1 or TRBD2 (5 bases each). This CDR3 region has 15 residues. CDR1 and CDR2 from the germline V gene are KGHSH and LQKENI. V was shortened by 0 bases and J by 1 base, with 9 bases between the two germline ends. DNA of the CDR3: TGTGCCAGCTCACCACCGGGACCGTTCCAAGAGACCCAGTACTTC. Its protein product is CASSPPGPFQETQYF.

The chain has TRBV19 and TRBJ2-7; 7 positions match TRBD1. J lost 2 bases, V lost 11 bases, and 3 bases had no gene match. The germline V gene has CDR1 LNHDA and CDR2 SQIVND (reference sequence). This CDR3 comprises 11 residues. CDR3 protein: CALDRTYEQYF. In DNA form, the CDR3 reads TGTGCCCTGGACAGGACCTACGAGCAGTACTTC.

This CDR3 is CSVEEWEAGARHNEQFF. As DNA, the CDR3 is TGCAGCGTTGAAGAGTGGGAGGCGGGAGCTCGACACAATGAGCAGTTCTTC. The V and J genes are TRBV29-1 and TRBJ2-1, with 7 bases fitting TRBD2. CDR3 length: 17 residues. Germline loops: CDR1 SQVTM, CDR2 ANQGSEA. With V trimmed by 0 bases and J by 5 bases, 13 bases remained unmatched.

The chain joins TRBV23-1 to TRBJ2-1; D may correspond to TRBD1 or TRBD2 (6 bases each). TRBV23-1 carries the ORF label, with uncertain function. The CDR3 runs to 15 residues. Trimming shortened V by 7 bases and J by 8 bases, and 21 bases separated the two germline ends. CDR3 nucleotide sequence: TGCGCCAGCAACCCCCTGGGGGGCAGGGAACATGAGCAGTTCTTC. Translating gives CASNPLGGREHEQFF.

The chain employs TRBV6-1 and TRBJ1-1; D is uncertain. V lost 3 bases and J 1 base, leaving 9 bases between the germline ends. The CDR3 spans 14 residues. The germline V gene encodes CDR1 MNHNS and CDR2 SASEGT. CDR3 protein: CASSESTANTEAFF. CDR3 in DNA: TGTGCCAGCAGTGAGTCGACGGCGAACACTGAAGCTTTCTTT.

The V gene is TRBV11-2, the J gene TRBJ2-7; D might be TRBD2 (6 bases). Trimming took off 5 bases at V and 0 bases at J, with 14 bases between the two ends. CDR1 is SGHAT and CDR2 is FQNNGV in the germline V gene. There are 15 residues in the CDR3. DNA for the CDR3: TGTGCCAGCAGCAACCGGGAGACAGTCTCCTACGAGCAGTACTTC. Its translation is CASSNRETVSYEQYF. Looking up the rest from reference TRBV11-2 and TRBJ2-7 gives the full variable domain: EAGVAQSPRYKIIEKRQSVAFWCNPISGHATLYWYQQILGQGPKLLIQFQNNGVVDDSQLPKDRFSAERLKGVDSTLKIQPAKLEDSAVYLCASSNRETVSYEQYFGPGTRLTVT.

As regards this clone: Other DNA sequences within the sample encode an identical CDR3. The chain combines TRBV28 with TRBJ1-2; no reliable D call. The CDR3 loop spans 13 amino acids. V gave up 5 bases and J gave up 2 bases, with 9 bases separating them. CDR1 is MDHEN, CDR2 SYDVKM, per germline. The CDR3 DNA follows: TGTGCCAGCAGTGGATCGGGGAACTATGGCTACACCTTC. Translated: CASSGSGNYGYTF.

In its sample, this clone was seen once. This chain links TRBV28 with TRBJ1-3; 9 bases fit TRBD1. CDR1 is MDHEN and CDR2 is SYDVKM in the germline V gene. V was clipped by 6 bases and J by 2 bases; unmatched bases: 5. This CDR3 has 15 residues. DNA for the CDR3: TGTGCCAGCAGGCGTACAGGGGGCCCTGGAAACACCATATATTTT. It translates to CASRRTGGPGNTIYF.

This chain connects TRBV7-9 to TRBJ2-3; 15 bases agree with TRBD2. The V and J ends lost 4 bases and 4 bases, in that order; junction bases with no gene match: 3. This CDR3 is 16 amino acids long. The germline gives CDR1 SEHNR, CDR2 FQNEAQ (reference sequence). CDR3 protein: CASSSGLAGGSDTQYF. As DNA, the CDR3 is TGTGCCAGCAGCTCGGGACTAGCGGGAGGTTCAGATACGCAGTATTTT.

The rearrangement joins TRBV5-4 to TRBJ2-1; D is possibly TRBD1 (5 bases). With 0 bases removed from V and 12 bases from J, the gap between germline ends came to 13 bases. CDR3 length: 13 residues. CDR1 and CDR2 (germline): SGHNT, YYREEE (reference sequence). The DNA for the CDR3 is TGTGCCAGCAGCTTGGAGGGGCGCCGGAGGCAGTTCTTC. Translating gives CASSLEGRRRQFF.

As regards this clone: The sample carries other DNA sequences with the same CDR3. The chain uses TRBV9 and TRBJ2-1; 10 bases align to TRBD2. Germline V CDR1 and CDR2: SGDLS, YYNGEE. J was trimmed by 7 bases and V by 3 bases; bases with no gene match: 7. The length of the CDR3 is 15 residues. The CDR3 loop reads CASSAASGSYNEQFF. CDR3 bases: TGTGCCAGCAGCGCCGCTAGCGGGAGCTATAATGAGCAGTTCTTC.

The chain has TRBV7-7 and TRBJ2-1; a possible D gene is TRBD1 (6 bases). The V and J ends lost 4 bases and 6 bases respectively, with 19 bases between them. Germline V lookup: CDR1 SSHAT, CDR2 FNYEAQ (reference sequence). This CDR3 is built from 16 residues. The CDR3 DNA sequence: TGTGCCAGCAGCTCAAACGTCGCACCAGGGGTCAATGAGCAGTTCTTC. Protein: CASSSNVAPGVNEQFF.

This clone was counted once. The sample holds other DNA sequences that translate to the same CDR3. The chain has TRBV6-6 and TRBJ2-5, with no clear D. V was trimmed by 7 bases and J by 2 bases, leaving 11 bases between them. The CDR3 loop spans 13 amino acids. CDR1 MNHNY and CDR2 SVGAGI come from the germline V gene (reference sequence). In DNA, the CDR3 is TGTGCCAGCACTCCTGGGCATCAAGAGACCCAGTACTTC. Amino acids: CASTPGHQETQYF.

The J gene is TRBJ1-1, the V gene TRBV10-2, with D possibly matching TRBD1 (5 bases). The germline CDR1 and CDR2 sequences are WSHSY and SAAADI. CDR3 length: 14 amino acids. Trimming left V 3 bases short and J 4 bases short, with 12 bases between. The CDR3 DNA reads TGCGCCAGCAGTGATTTGAGGGGATCCACTGAAGCTTTCTTT. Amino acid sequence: CASSDLRGSTEAFF.

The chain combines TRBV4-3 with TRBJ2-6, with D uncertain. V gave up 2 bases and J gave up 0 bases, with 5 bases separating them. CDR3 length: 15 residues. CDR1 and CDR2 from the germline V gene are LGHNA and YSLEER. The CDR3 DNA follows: TGCGCCAGCAGCCAAATTTACTCTGGGGCCAACGTCCTGACTTTC. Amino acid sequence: CASSQIYSGANVLTF.

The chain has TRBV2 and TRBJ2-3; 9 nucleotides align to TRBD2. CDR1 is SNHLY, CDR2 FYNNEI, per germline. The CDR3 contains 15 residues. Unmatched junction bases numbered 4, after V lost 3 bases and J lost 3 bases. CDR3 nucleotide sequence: TGTGCCAGCAGTGAGGCGGGAGGGCCAACAGATACGCAGTATTTT. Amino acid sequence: CASSEAGGPTDTQYF.